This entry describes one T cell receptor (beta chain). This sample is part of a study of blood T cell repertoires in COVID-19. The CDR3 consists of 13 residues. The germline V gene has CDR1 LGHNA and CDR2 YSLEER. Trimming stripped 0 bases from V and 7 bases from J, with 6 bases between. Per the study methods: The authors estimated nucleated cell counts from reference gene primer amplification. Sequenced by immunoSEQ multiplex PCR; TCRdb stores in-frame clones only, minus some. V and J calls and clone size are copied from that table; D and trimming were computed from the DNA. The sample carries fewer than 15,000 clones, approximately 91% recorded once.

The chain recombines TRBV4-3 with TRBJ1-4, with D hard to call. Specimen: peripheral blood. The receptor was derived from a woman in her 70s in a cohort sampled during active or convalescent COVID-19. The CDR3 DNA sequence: TGCGCCAGCAGCCAAGATCCCCGTGAAAAACTGTTTTTT. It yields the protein CASSQDPREKLFF.